This record covers a single T cell receptor (beta chain). Antigen: not known. Measured with immunoSEQ multiplex PCR; TCRdb has only the in-frame clones, and not every one. The sample holds about 9,300 clones, about nine tenths seen once. Recipients were bled about 28 days pretransplant and at posttransplant days 30, 100, 180. The data were obtained in a study of T cell clonotyping in hematopoietic cell transplantation. The study, taken as a whole, reports: At the given depth, recipient repertoires were over 95% de novo clonotypes. Higher Inverse Simpson Index values in graft donor and pretransplant recipient predicted broader posttransplant TCR diversity. Recipient TCR diversity dropped after transplant; expanded clonotypes rose from day 30 to 180.

The V and J ends lost 4 bases and 10 bases, in that order; junction bases with no gene match: 18. Germline V gene lookup returns CDR1 SGDLS and CDR2 YYNGEE. CDR3 length: 16 residues. The chain is built from TRBV9 and TRBJ1-2, with 8 positions matching TRBD1. Sequencing was performed on PBMCs, taken 180 days after allogeneic stem cell transplant. This clonotype was obtained from a human patient who had an allogeneic stem cell transplant, so the T cells may come from the graft donor. The donor label of this sample is uncertain. Some clones in this sample may be carry-over from other donors' samples. Here the CDR3 DNA reads TGTGCCAGCAGCAACGTCTGGACAGGGAGGTTTGTTGACTACACCTTC. Translated, it gives CASSNVWTGRFVDYTF.